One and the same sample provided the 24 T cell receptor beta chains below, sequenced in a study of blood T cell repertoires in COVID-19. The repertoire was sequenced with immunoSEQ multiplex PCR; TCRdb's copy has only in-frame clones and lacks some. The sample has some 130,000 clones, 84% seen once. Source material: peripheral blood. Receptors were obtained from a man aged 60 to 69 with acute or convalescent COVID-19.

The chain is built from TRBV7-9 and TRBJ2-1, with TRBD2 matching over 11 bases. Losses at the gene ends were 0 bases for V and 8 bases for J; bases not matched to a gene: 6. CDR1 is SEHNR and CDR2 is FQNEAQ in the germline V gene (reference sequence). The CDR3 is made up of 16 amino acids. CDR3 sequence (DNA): TGTGCCAGCAGCTTAGCGGTTAGCGGGAGGGGGTATGAGCAGTTCTTC. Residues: CASSLAVSGRGYEQFF.

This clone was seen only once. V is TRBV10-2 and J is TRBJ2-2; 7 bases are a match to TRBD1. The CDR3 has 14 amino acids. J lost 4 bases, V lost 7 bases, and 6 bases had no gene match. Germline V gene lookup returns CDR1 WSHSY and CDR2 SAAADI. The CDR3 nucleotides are TGCGCCAGCAATACCGGGACAGTCACCGGGGAGCTGTTTTTT. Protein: CASNTGTVTGELFF.

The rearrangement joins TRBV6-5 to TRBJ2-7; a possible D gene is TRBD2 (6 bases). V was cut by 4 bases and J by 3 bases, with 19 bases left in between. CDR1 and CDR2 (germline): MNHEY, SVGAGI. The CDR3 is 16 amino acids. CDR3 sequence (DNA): TGTGCCAGCAGTTCCGCCGACCTAGCGTCCCTCTACGAGCAGTACTTC. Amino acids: CASSSADLASLYEQYF.

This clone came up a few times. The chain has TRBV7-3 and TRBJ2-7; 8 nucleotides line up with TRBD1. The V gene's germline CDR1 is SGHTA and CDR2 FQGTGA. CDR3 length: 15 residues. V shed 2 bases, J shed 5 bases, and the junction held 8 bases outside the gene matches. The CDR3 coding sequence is TGTGCCAGCAGCTTAGGTGGACAGGGAAGGGACGAGCAGTACTTC. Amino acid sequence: CASSLGGQGRDEQYF.

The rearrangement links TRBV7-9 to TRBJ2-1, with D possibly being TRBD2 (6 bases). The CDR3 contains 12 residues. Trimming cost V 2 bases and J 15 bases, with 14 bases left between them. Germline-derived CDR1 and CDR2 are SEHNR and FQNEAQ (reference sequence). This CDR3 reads CASSLTTGALFF. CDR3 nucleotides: TGTGCCAGCAGCTTAACAACGGGAGCACTGTTCTTC. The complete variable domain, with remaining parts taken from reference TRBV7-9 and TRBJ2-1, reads DTGVSQNPRHKITKRGQNVTFRCDPISEHNRLYWYRQTLGQGPEFLTYFQNEAQLEKSRLLSDRFSAERPKGSFSTLEIQRTEQGDSAMYLCASSLTTGALFFGPGTRLTVL.

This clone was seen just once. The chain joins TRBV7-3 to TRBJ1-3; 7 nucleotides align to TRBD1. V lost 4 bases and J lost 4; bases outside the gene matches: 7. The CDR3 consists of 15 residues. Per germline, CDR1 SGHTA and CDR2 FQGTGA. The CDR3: CASSWDSAAGNTIYF. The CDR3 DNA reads TGTGCCAGCAGCTGGGACAGCGCGGCCGGAAACACCATATATTTT.

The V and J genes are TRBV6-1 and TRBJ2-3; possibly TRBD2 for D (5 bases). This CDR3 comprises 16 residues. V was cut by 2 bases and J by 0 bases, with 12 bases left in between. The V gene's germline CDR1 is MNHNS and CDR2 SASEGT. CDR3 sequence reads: CASSENVGRSTDTQYF. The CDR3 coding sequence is TGTGCCAGCAGTGAAAATGTAGGGAGAAGCACAGATACGCAGTATTTT.

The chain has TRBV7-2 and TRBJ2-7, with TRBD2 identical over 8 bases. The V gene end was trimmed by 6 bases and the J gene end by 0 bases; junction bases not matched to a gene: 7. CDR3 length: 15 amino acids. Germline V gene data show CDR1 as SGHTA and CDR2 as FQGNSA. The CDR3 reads CASRPLSGGSYEQYF. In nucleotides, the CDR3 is TGTGCCAGCAGACCTCTGAGCGGGGGCTCCTACGAGCAGTACTTC.

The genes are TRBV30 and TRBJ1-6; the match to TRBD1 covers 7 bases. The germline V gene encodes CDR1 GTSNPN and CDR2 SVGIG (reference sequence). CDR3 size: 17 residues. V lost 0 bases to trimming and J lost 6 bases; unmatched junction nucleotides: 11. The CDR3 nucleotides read TGTGCCTGGAGTGTACCGGCAGGGGGTGTGATTAATTCACCCCTCCACTTT. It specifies CAWSVPAGGVINSPLHF. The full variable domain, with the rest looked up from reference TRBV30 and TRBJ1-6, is SQTIHQWPATLVQPVGSPLSLECTVEGTSNPNLYWYRQAAGRGLQLLFYSVGIGQISSEVPQNLSASRPQDRQFILSSKKLLLSDSGFYLCAWSVPAGGVINSPLHFGNGTRLTVT.

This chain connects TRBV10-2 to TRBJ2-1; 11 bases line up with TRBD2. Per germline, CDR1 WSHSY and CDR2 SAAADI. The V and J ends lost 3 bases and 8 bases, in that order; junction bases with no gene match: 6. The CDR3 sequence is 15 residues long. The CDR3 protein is CASSETTSGSHEQFF. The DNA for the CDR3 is TGCGCCAGCAGTGAAACCACTAGCGGGAGCCATGAGCAGTTCTTC.

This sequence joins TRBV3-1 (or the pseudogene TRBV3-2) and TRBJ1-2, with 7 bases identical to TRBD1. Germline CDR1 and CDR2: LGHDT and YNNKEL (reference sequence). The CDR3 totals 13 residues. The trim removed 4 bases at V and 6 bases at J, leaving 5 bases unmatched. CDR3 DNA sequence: TGTGCCAGCAGCCGGGACAGACTAGATGGCTACACCTTC. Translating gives CASSRDRLDGYTF.

The CDR3 bases are TGTGCCAGCAGCTTGGCCGGCTTTGGGACAGTGAACACTGAAGCTTTCTTT. This encodes CASSLAGFGTVNTEAFF. V and J are TRBV5-4 and TRBJ1-1; the match to TRBD1 covers 7 bases. Germline V gene sequence: CDR1 SGHNT, CDR2 YYREEE (reference sequence). The CDR3 extends over 17 amino acids. V was clipped by 0 bases and J by 0 bases; unmatched bases: 8.

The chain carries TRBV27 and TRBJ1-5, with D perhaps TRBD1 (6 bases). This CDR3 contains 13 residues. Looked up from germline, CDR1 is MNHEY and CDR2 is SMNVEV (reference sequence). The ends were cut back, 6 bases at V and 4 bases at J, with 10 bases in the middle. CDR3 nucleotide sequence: TGTGCCAGCAGACCAACAGGGAATCAGCCCCAGCATTTT. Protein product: CASRPTGNQPQHF.

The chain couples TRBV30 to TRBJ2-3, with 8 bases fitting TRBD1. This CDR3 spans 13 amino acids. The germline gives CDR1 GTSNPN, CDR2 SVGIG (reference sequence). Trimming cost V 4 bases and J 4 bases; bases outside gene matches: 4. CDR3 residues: CAWKVQGADTQYF. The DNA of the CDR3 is TGTGCCTGGAAAGTACAGGGGGCAGATACGCAGTATTTT. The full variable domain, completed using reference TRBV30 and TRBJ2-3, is SQTIHQWPATLVQPVGSPLSLECTVEGTSNPNLYWYRQAAGRGLQLLFYSVGIGQISSEVPQNLSASRPQDRQFILSSKKLLLSDSGFYLCAWKVQGADTQYFGPGTRLTVL.

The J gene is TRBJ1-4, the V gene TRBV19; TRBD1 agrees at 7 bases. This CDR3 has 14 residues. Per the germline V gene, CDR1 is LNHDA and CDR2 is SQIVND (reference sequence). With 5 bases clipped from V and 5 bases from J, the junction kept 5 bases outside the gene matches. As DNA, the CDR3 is TGTGCCAGTAGTTCGACAGGGAAAAATGAAAAACTGTTTTTT. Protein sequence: CASSSTGKNEKLFF.

The CDR3 DNA reads TGTGCCAGCAGCTACGGGATTTACACCTACGAGCAGTACTTC. It yields the protein CASSYGIYTYEQYF. The rearrangement links TRBV7-9 to TRBJ2-7; weak D call: TRBD2 (5 bases). V lost 4 bases to trimming and J lost 2 bases, with 12 bases between them. The CDR3 has 14 amino acids. Per germline, CDR1 SEHNR and CDR2 FQNEAQ (reference sequence).

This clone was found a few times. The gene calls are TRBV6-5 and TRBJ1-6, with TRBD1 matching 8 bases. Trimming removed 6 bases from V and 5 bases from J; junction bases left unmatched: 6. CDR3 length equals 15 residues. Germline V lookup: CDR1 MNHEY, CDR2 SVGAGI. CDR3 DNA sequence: TGTGCCAGCAGAACAGGGACAGGAGATAATTCACCCCTCCACTTT. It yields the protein CASRTGTGDNSPLHF.

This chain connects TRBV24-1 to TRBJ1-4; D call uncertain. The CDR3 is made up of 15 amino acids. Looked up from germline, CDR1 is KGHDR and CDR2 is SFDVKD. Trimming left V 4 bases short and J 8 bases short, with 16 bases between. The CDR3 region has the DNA TGTGCCACCAGTGAGTCCGGGGTCGGAGGCGAAAAACTGTTTTTT. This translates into CATSESGVGGEKLFF.

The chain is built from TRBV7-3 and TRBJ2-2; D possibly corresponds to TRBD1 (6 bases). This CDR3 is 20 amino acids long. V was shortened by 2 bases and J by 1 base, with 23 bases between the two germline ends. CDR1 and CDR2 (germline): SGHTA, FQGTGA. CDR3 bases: TGTGCCAGCAGCTTATGGGCCCCACGGACAGTCCGGGGGAACACCGGGGAGCTGTTTTTT. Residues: CASSLWAPRTVRGNTGELFF.

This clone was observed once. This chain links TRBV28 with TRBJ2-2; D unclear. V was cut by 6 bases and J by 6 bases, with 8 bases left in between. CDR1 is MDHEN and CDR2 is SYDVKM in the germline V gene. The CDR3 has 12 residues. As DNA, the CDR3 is TGTGCCAGCAGGCCGAGCCCCGGGGAGCTGTTTTTT. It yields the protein CASRPSPGELFF.

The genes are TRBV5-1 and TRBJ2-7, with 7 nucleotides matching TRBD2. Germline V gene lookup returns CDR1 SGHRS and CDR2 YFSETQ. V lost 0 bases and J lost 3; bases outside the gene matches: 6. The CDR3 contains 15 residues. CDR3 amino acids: CASSLDAGGFYEQYF. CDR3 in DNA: TGCGCCAGCAGCTTGGACGCCGGGGGGTTCTACGAGCAGTACTTC.

Here the CDR3 DNA reads TGTGCCAGCAGCTTTGATAGGGGGAATGAAAAACTGTTTTTT. It codes for CASSFDRGNEKLFF. The chain couples TRBV7-2 to TRBJ1-4; perhaps TRBD1 as D (6 bases). Per the germline V gene, CDR1 is SGHTA and CDR2 is FQGNSA. V shed 3 bases and J shed 5 bases, with 10 bases lying between them. The CDR3 spans 14 residues.

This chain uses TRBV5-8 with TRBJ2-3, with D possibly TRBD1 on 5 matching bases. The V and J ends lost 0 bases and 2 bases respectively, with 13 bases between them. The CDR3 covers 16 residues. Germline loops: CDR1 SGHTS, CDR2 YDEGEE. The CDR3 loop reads CASSLALTGSTDTQYF. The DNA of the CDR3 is TGTGCCAGCAGCTTGGCCCTAACAGGATCCACAGATACGCAGTATTTT.

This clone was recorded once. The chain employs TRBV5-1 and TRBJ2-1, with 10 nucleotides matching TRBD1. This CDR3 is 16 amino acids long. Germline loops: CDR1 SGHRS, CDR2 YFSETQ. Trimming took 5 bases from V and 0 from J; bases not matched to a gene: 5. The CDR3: CASRLGTGASYNEQFF. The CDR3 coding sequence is TGCGCCAGCAGACTTGGGACAGGGGCCTCCTACAATGAGCAGTTCTTC.